This T cell receptor (beta chain) emerged from a study of T cells in Graves' hyperthyroidism and ophthalmopathy. This clonotype was observed many times. Regions amplified from RNA transcripts were the TCR beta CDR3 regions. The primer set for the first-round RT-PCR of the TCR CDR3 was HTBI. TCRdb independently ran MiXCR on the multiplex PCR reads; one entry per CDR3 protein. The table has roughly 510,000 distinct CDR3 sequences, over 35% seen once; the top ten hold around 47%. The receptor was derived from an adult woman with Graves' disease, either hyperthyroidism or ophthalmopathy (not recorded which). Sequencing input: peripheral blood or thyroid tissue (not recorded which).

The CDR3 sequence: CASSPDPGGTEAFF. CDR3 nucleotide sequence: TGCGCCAGCAGCCCGGACCCGGGTGGTACTGAAGCTTTCTTT. The V call is TRBV5-1, the J call TRBJ1-1; unclear D gene. Germline values: CDR1 SGHRS, CDR2 YFSETQ. This CDR3 is built from 14 residues. V dropped 4 bases and J dropped 5 bases, with 15 bases sitting between them.